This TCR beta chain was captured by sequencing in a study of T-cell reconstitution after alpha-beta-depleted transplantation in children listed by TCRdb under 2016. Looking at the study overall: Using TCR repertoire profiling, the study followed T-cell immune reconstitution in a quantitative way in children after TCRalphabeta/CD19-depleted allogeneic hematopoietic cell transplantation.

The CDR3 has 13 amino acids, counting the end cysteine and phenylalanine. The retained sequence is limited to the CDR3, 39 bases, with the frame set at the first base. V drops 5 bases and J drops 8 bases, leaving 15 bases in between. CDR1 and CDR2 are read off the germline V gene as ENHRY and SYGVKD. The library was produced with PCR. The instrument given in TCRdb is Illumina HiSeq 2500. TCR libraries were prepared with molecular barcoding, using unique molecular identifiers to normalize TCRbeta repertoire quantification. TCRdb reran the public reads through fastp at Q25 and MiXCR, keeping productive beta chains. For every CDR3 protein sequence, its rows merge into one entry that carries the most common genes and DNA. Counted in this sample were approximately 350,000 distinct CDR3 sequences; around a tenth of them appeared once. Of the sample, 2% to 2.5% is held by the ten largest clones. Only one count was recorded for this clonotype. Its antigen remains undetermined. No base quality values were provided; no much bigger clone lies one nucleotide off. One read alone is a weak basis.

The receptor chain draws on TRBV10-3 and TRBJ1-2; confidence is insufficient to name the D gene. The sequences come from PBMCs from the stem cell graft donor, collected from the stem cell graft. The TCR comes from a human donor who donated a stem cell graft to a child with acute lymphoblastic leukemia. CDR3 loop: CAISSATERGYTF. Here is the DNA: TGTGCCATCAGTTCCGCGACGGAAAGGGGCTACACCTTC.